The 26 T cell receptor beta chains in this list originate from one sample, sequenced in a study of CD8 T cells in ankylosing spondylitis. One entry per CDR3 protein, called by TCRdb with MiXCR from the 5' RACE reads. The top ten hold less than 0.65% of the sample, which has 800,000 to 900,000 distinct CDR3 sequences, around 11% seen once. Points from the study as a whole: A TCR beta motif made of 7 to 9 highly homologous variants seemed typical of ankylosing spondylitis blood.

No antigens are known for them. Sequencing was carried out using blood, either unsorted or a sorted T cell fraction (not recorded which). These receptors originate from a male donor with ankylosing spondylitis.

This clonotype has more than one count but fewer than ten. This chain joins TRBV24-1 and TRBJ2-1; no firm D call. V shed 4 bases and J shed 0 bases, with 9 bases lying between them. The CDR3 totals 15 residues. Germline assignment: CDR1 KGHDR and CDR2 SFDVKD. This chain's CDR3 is CATSEGRSSYNEQFF. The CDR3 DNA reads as TGTGCCACCAGTGAGGGCAGGAGCTCCTACAATGAGCAGTTCTTC.

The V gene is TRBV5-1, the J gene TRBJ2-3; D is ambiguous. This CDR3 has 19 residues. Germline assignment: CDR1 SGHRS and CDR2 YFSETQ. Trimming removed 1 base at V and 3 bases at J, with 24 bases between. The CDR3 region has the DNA TGCGCCAGCAGCTTGTCAATACTCCACGATCGGATGTCAACAGATACGCAGTATTTT. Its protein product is CASSLSILHDRMSTDTQYF.

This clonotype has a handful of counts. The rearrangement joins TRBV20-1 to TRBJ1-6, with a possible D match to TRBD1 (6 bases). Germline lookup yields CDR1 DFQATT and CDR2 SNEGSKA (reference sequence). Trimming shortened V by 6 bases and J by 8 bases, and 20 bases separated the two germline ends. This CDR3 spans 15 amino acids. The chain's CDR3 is CSASVGQGFDSPLHF. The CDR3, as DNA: TGCAGTGCCTCCGTGGGCCAGGGGTTTGATTCACCCCTCCACTTT.

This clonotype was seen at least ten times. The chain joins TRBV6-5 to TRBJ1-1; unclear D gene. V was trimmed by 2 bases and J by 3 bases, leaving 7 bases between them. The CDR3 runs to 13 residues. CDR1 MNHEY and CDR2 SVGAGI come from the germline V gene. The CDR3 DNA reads TGTGCCAGCAGTTACCGGAGGGACACTGAAGCTTTCTTT. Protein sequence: CASSYRRDTEAFF.

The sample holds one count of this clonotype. This CDR3 reads CSAIHPPYTEAFF. The CDR3 coding sequence is TGCAGTGCTATACACCCCCCATACACTGAAGCTTTCTTT. The V and J genes are TRBV20-1 and TRBJ1-1; D not resolved. V was clipped by 4 bases and J by 3 bases, with 12 bases between them. Germline CDR1 and CDR2: DFQATT and SNEGSKA (reference sequence). The CDR3 spans 13 residues.

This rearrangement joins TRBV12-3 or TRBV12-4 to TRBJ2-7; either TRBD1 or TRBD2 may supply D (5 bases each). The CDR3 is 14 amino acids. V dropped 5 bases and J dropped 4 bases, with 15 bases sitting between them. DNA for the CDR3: TGTGCCAGCAGTCATTCCGGGACCATATACGAGCAGTACTTC. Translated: CASSHSGTIYEQYF.

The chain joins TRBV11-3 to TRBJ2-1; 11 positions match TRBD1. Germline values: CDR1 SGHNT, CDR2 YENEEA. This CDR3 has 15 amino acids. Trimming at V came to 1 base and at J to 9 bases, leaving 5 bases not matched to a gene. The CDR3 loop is CASSLGTGGFGEQFF. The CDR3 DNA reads TGTGCCAGCAGCTTAGGGACAGGGGGCTTCGGTGAGCAGTTCTTC.

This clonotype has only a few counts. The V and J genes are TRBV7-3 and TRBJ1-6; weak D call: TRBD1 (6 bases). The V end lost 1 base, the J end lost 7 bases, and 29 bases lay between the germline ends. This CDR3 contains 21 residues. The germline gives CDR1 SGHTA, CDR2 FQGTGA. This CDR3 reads CASSLRFLRDTQLGPNSPLHF. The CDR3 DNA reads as TGTGCCAGCAGCTTAAGGTTTTTGAGGGACACCCAACTGGGGCCAAATTCACCCCTCCACTTT.

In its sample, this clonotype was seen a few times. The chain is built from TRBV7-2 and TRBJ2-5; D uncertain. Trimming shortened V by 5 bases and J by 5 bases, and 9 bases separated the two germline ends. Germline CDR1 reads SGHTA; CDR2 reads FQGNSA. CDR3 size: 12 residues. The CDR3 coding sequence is TGTGCCAGCAGCCTCATGAGGGAGACCCAGTACTTC. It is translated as CASSLMRETQYF.

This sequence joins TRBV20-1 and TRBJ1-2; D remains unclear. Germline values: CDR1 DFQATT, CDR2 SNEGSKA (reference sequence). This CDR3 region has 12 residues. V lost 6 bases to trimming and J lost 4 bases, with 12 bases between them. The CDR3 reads CSASWLPYGYTF. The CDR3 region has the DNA TGCAGTGCATCTTGGCTCCCCTATGGCTACACCTTC.

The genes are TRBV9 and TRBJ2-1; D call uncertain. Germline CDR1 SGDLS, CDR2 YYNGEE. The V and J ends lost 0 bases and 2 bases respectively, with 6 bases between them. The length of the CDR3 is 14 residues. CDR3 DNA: TGTGCCAGCAGCGTAGGTCAGGCCTACAATGAGCAGTTCTTC. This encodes CASSVGQAYNEQFF.

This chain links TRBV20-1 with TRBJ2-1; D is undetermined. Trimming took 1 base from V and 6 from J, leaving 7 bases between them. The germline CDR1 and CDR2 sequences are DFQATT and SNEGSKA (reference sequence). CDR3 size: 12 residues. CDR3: CSARGSGNEQFF. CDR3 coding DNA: TGCAGTGCTAGAGGCAGTGGCAATGAGCAGTTCTTC.

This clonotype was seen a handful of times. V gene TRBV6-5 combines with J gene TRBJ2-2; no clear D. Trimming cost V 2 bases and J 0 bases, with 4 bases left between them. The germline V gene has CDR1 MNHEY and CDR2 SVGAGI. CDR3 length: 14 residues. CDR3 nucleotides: TGTGCCAGCAGTTACGGGGCGAACACCGGGGAGCTGTTTTTT. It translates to CASSYGANTGELFF.

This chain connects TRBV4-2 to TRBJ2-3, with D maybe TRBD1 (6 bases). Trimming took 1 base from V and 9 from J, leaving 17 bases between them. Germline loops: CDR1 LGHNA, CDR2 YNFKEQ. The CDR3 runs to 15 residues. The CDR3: CASSQANTQGATQYF. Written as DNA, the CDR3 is TGTGCCAGCAGCCAAGCCAATACACAGGGAGCGACGCAGTATTTT.

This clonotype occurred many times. CDR3 region: CASSFRRNTEAFF. In DNA, the CDR3 is TGTGCCAGCAGTTTTCGACGGAACACTGAAGCTTTCTTT. The chain has TRBV7-2 and TRBJ1-1; D gene unclear. Between the trimmed V and J ends, which lost 6 bases and 1 base, there was a span of 9 bases. The CDR3 has 13 residues. Germline assignment: CDR1 SGHTA and CDR2 FQGNSA.

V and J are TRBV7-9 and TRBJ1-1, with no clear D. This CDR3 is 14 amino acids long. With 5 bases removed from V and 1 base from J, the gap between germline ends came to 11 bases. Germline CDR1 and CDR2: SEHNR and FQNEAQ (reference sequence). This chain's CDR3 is CASSDPPGNTEAFF. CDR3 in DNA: TGTGCCAGCAGCGACCCCCCAGGGAACACTGAAGCTTTCTTT.

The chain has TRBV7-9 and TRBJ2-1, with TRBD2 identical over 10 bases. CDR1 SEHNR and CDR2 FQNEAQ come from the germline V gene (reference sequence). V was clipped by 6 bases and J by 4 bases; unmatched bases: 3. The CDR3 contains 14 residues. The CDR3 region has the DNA TGTGCCAGCAGGACTAGCGGGTTATACAATGAGCAGTTCTTC. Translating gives CASRTSGLYNEQFF.

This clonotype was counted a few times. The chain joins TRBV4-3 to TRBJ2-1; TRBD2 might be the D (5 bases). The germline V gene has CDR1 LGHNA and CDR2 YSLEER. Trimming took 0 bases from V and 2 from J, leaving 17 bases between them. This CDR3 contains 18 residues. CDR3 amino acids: CASSQDAGGVYPYNEQFF. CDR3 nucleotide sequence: TGCGCCAGCAGCCAAGATGCGGGTGGGGTGTATCCCTACAATGAGCAGTTCTTC.

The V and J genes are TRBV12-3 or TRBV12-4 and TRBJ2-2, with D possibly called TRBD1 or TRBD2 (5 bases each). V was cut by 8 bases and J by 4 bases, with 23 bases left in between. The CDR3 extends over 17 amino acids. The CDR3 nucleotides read TGTGCCAGCGGTGGGGCAGTCGGGATCGATACCACCGGGGAGCTGTTTTTT. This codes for CASGGAVGIDTTGELFF.

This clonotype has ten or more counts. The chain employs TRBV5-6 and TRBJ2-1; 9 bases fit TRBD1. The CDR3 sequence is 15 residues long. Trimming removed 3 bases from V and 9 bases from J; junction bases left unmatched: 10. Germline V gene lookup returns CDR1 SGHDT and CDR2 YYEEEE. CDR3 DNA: TGTGCCAGCAGCTGGGCTCCCGGACAGGGGCGTGAGCAGTTCTTC. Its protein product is CASSWAPGQGREQFF.

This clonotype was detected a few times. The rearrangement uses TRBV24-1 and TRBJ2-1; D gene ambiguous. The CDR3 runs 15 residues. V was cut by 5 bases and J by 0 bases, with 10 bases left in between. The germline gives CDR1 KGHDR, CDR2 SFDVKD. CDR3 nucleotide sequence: TGTGCCACCAGTGCGGTAACGAGCTCCTACAATGAGCAGTTCTTC. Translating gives CATSAVTSSYNEQFF.

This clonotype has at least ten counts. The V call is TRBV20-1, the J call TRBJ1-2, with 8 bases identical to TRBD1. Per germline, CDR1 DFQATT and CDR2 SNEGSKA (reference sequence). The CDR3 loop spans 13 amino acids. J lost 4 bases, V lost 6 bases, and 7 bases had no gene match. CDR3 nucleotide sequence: TGCAGTGCCGAGGACAGGGTGGGCTATGGCTACACCTTC. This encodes CSAEDRVGYGYTF.

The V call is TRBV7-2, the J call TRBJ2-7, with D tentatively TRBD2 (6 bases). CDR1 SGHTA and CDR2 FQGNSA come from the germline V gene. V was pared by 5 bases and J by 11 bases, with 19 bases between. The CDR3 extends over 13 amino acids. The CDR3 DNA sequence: TGTGCCAGCAGCCCAACGTCGGGGGTTAGGGAGTACTTC. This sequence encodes CASSPTSGVREYF.

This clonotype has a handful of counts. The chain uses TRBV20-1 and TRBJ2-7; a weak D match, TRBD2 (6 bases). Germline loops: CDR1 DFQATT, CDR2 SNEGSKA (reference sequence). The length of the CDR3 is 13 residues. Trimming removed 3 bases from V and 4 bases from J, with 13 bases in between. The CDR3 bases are TGCAGTGCTAGTCGGGGGTTAAGATACGAGCAGTACTTC. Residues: CSASRGLRYEQYF.

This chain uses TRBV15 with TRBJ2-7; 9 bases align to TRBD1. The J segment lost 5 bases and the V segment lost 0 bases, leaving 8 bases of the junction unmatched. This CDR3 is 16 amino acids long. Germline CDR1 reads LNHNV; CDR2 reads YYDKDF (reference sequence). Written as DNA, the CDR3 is TGTGCCACCAGCAGAGATATTTGGGGACAGGGTAACGAGCAGTACTTC. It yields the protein CATSRDIWGQGNEQYF.

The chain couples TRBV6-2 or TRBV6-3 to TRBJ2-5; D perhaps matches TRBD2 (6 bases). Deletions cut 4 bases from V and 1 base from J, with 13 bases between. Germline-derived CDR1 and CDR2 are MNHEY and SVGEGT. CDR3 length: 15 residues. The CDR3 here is CASSFLRDFQETQYF. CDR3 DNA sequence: TGTGCCAGCAGTTTCCTCCGGGACTTCCAAGAGACCCAGTACTTC.